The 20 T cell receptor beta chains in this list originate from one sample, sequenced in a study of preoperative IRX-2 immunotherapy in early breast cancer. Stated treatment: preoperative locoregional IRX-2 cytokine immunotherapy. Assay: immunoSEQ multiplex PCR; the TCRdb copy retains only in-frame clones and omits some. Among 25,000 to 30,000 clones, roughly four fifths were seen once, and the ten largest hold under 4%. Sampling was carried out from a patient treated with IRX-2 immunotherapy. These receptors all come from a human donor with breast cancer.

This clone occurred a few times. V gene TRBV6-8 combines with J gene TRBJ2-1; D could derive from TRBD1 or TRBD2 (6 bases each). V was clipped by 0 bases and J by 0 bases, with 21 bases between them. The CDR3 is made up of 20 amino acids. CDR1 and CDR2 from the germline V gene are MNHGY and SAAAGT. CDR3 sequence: CASSYSRVGGQISSYNEQFF. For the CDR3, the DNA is TGTGCCAGCAGTTACTCACGAGTCGGGGGACAAATAAGCTCCTACAATGAGCAGTTCTTC.

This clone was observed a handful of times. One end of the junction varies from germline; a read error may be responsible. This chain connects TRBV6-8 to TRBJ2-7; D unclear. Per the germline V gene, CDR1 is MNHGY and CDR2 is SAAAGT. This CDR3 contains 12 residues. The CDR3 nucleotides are TGTGCCATCAGTGGTACGTTCGAACGGCAGTACTTC. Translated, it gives CAISGTFERQYF.

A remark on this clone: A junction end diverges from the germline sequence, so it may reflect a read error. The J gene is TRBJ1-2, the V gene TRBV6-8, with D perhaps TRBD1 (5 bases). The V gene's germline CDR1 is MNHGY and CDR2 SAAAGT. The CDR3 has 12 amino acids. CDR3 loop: CASSSGLYGYTF. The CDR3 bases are TGTGCCAGCAGCTCGGGGCTCTATGGCTATACCTTC.

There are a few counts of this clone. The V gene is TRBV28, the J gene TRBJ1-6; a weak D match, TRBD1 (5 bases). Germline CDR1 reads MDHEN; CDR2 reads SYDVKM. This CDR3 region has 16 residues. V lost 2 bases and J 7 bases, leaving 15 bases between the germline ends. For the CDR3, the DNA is TGTGCCAGCAGTTTAGACCTTCGGACATCAAATTCACCCCTCCACTTT. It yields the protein CASSLDLRTSNSPLHF.

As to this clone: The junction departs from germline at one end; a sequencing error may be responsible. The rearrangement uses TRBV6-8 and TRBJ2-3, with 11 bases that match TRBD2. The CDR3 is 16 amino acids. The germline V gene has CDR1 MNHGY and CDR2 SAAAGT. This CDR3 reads CAISPGTSGSTDTQYF. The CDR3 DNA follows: TGTGCCATCAGTCCCGGGACTAGCGGTAGCACAGATACGCAGTATTTT.

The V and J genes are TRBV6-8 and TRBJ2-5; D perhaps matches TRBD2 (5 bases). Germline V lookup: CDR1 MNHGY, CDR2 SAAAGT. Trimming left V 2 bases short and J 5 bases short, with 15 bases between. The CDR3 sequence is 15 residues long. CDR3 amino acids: CASSYPRGRIETQYF. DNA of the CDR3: TGTGCCAGCAGTTACCCACGGGGAAGGATCGAGACCCAGTACTTC.

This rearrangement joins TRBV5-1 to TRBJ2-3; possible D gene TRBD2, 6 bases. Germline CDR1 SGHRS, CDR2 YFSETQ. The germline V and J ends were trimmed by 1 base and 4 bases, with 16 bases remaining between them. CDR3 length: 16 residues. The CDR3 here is CASSLRGGVGADTQYF. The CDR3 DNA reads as TGCGCCAGCAGCTTGAGGGGCGGGGTTGGGGCAGATACGCAGTATTTT. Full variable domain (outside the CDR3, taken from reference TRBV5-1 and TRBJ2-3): KAGVTQTPRYLIKTRGQQVTLSCSPISGHRSVSWYQQTPGQGLQFLFEYFSETQRNKGNFPGRFSGRQFSNSRSEMNVSTLELGDSALYLCASSLRGGVGADTQYFGPGTRLTVL.

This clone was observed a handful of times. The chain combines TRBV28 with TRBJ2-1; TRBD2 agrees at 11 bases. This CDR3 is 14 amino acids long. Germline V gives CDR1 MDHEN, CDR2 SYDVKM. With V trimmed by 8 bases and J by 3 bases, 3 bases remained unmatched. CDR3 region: CASRGLAGYNEQFF. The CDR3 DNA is TGTGCCAGCCGTGGACTAGCGGGCTACAATGAGCAGTTCTTC.

The DNA of the CDR3 is TGTGCCAGCAGCTTAACGGCGACGGGGGGAAACAATGAGCAGTTCTTC. Translation gives CASSLTATGGNNEQFF. The genes are TRBV11-3 and TRBJ2-1, with 7 bases that match TRBD2. CDR3 length equals 16 residues. V trimming: 2 bases; J trimming: 5 bases; junction bases outside the gene matches: 9. Germline V gene data show CDR1 as SGHNT and CDR2 as YENEEA.

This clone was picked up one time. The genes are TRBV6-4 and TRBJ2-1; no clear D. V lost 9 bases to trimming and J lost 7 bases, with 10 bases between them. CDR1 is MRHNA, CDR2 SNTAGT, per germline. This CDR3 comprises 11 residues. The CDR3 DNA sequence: TGTGCCAGTTGGTGGGGAAATGAGCAGTTCTTC. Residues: CASWWGNEQFF.

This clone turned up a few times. This chain's CDR3 is CATRLAENLHEQYF. The CDR3 region has the DNA TGTGCCACCCGCCTAGCGGAGAACCTACACGAGCAGTACTTC. The rearrangement joins TRBV6-8 to TRBJ2-7; 7 bases fit TRBD2. The CDR3 contains 14 residues. Germline trimming cut 10 bases from V and 5 bases from J; bases unmatched to any gene: 14. CDR1 is MNHGY and CDR2 is SAAAGT in the germline V gene.

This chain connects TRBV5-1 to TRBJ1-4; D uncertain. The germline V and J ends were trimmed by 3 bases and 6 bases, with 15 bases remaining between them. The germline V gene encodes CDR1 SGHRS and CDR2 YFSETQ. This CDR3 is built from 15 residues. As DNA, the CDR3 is TGCGCCAGCAGCTGGGCGGGAGATTACGATGAAAAACTGTTTTTT. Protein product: CASSWAGDYDEKLFF.

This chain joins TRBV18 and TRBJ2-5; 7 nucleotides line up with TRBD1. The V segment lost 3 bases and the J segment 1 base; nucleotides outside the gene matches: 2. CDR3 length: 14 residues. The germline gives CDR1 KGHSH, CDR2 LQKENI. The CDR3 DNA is TGTGCCAGCTCACCGGACAGGCTCCAAGAGACCCAGTACTTC. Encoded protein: CASSPDRLQETQYF. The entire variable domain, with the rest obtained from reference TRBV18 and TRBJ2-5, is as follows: NAGVMQNPRHLVRRRGQEARLRCSPMKGHSHVYWYRQLPEEGLKFMVYLQKENIIDESGMPKERFSAEFPKEGPSILRIQQVVRGDSAAYFCASSPDRLQETQYFGPGTRLLVL.

For the CDR3, the DNA is TGTGCCAGCAGTTACGGGCAGGGGGTGGGTGGCTACACCTTC. It yields the protein CASSYGQGVGGYTF. The genes are TRBV6-8 and TRBJ1-2, with 7 bases aligning to TRBD1. The CDR3 has 14 amino acids. V lost 2 bases to trimming and J lost 7 bases; unmatched junction nucleotides: 7. Germline V gene lookup returns CDR1 MNHGY and CDR2 SAAAGT.

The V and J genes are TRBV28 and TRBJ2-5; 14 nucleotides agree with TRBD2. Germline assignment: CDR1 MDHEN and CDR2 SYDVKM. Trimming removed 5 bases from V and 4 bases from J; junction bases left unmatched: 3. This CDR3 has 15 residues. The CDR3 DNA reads TGTGCCAGCAGTCCGGGACTAGCGGGAGTAGAGACCCAGTACTTC. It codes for CASSPGLAGVETQYF.

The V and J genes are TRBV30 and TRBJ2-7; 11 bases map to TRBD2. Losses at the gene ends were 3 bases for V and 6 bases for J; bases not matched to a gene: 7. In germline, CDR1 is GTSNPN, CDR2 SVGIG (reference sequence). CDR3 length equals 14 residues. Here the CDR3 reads CAWRVAGGPAEQYF. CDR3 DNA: TGTGCCTGGAGAGTAGCGGGAGGGCCCGCCGAGCAGTACTTC.

CDR3 DNA: TGCGCCAGCAGCCGAGGGCCTCCGAACACTGAAGCTTTCTTT. Translating it yields CASSRGPPNTEAFF. V usage is TRBV5-1 and J usage is TRBJ1-1; D not resolved. The CDR3 loop spans 14 amino acids. The V end was cut by 4 bases, the J end by 1 base, with 11 bases between. From germline, CDR1 is SGHRS and CDR2 YFSETQ.

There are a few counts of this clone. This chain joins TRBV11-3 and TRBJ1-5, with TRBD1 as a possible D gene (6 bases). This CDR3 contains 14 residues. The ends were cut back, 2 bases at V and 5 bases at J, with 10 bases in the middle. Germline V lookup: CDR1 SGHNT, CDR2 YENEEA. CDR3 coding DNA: TGTGCCAGCAGCTTATTGGGGGCAGATCAGCCCCAGCATTTT. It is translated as CASSLLGADQPQHF.

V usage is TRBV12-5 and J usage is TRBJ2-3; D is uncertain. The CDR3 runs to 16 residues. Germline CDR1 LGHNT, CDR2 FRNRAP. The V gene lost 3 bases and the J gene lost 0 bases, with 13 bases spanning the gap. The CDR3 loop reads CASGFYPGPSTDTQYF. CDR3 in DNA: TGTGCTAGTGGTTTTTATCCCGGCCCGAGCACAGATACGCAGTATTTT.

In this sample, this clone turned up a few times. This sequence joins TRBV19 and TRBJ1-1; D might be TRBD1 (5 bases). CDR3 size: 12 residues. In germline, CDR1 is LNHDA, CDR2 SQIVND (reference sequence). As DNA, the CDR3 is TGTGCGTCCAGGGATCTGAACACTGAAGCTTTCTTT. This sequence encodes CASRDLNTEAFF. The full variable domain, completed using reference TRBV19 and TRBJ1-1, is DGGITQSPKYLFRKEGQNVTLSCEQNLNHDAMYWYRQDPGQGLRLIYYSQIVNDFQKGDIAEGYSVSREKKESFPLTVTSAQKNPTAFYLCASRDLNTEAFFGQGTRLTVV.